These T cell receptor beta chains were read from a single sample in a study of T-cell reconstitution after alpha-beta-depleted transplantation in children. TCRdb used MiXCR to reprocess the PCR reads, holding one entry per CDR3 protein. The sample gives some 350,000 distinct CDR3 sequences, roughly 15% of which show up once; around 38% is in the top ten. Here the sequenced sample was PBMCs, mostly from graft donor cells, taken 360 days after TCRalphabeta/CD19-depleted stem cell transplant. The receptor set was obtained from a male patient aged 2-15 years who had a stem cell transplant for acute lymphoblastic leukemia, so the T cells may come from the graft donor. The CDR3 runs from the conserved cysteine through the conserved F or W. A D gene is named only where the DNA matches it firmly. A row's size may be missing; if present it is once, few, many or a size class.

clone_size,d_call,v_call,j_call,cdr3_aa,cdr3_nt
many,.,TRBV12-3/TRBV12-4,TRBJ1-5,CASSFIGPHSNQPQHF,TGTGCCAGCAGTTTTATAGGGCCTCATAGCAATCAGCCCCAGCATTTT
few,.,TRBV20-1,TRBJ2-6,CSASVGRGANVLTF,TGCAGTGCTAGTGTTGGGAGGGGGGCCAACGTCCTGACTTTC
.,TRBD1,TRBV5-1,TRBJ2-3,CASSLGTDPRTDTQYF,TGCGCCAGCAGCCTAGGGACAGACCCGCGCACAGATACGCAGTATTTT
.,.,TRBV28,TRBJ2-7,CASTTTMGYEQYF,TGTGCCAGCACCACAACCATGGGCTACGAGCAGTACTTC
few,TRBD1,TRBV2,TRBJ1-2,CASRETGRPGYTF,TGTGCCAGCAGGGAGACAGGGAGGCCTGGCTACACCTTC
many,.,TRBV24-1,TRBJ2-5,CATSDGSVGETQYF,TGTGCCACCAGTGATGGGTCCGTTGGGGAGACCCAGTACTTC
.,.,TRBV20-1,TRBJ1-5,CSAREAQGYSNQPQHF,TGCAGTGCTAGAGAAGCCCAGGGGTATAGCAATCAGCCCCAGCATTTT
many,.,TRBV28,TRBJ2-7,CASSSLLEQYF,TGTGCCAGCAGTTCCCTACTAGAGCAGTACTTC
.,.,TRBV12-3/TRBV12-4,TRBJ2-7,CASSLRDKPYEQYF,TGTGCCAGCAGTTTAAGGGACAAGCCCTACGAGCAGTACTTC
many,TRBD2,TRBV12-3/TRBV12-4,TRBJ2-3,CASRPSGSSTDTQYF,TGTGCCAGCAGACCTAGCGGGAGTAGCACAGATACGCAGTATTTT
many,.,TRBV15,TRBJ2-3,CATSTGVSTDTQYF,TGTGCCACCAGCACCGGGGTTAGCACAGATACGCAGTATTTT
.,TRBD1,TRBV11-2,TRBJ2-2,CASSPDRGHTGELFF,TGTGCCAGCAGCCCCGACAGGGGGCACACCGGGGAGCTGTTTTTT